The clone carrying this TCR beta chain was counted a few times. What it binds is unknown. Constant-region reverse primers amplified full-length variable regions, followed by semi-nested Nested Universal Primer A PCR. TCRdb recomputed calls from the 5' RACE reads with MiXCR, one row per CDR3 protein. The sample yields 55,000 to 80,000 distinct CDR3 sequences, roughly 23% seen once. Study-level points and caveats: Tumor memory CD4+ T cell TCR gene usage was found to cluster with blood and lymph node memory CD4+ cells and with lymph node naive CD4+ cells.

This CDR3 comprises 15 residues. After removal of 7 bases from V and 9 bases from J, the junction contained 11 bases not matched to a gene. Per germline, CDR1 MNHEY and CDR2 SVGEGT. This TCR came from a female donor with breast cancer. Sequencing used memory CD4+ T cells sorted from a lymph node. The subset: memory CD4+ T cells, CD4+CD45RO+CD25-. The J gene is TRBJ1-4, the V gene TRBV6-2 or TRBV6-3; 10 bases align to TRBD1. The CDR3 loop is CASTEPGQGNKKLFF. The CDR3, as DNA: TGTGCCAGCACCGAACCGGGACAGGGGAATAAAAAACTGTTTTTT.